This is a list of T cell receptor beta chains from one sample in a study of identical twins. In TCRdb, the 5' RACE reads were re-called with MiXCR into one record per CDR3 protein. In the table there are 600,000 to 800,000 distinct CDR3 sequences, 21% of which are singletons. In addition, the sample was reused for a study of T cells expressing NK-cell markers.

Sequencing input: PBMCs. These receptors came from a woman younger than 35 in good health. Both conserved end residues are part of each CDR3. The order of the fields is J gene, clone size, V gene, D gene, CDR3 length, CDR3 DNA, CDR3 protein. A D gene is named only where the DNA matches it firmly. Some rows mark clone size as missing; the rest say once, few, many or name a class of expanded clone.

J gene: TRBJ2-1; clone size: NA; V gene: TRBV20-1; D gene: TRBD2; CDR3 length: 18; CDR3 DNA: TGCAGTGCTGGGCGAGTTGCGGGGGGGGCGACGGTGGGGAATGAGCAGTTCTTC; CDR3 protein: CSAGRVAGGATVGNEQFF
J gene: TRBJ2-7; clone size: NA; V gene: TRBV12-3/TRBV12-4; D gene: TRBD2; CDR3 length: 16; CDR3 DNA: TGTGCCAGCAGTTTAAGGGCGGGAGGGCCCTCCTACGAGCAGTACTTC; CDR3 protein: CASSLRAGGPSYEQYF
J gene: TRBJ2-1; clone size: NA; V gene: TRBV6-5; D gene: TRBD1; CDR3 length: 17; CDR3 DNA: TGTGCCAGCAGTTACGGGACAGGGATAAGCTCCTACAATGAGCAGTTCTTC; CDR3 protein: CASSYGTGISSYNEQFF
J gene: TRBJ2-7; clone size: NA; V gene: TRBV21-1; D gene: NA; CDR3 length: 15; CDR3 DNA: TGTGCCAGCAGCAAACGGACTAGCGGGACCTACGAGCAGTACTTC; CDR3 protein: CASSKRTSGTYEQYF
J gene: TRBJ2-7; clone size: many; V gene: TRBV6-5; D gene: TRBD2; CDR3 length: 15; CDR3 DNA: TGTGCCAGCAGTTACGCGGGACTAGTAAGCTACGAGCAGTACTTC; CDR3 protein: CASSYAGLVSYEQYF
J gene: TRBJ2-3; clone size: NA; V gene: TRBV6-2/TRBV6-3; D gene: TRBD2; CDR3 length: 16; CDR3 DNA: TGTGCCAGCAGTTACTGGGACTACAAGGGCGCAGATACGCAGTATTTT; CDR3 protein: CASSYWDYKGADTQYF
J gene: TRBJ2-1; clone size: many; V gene: TRBV12-3/TRBV12-4; D gene: TRBD2; CDR3 length: 16; CDR3 DNA: TGTGCCAGCAGTACTTTGAGGACTAGCGGACTGGGTGAGCAGTTCTTC; CDR3 protein: CASSTLRTSGLGEQFF
J gene: TRBJ1-1; clone size: NA; V gene: TRBV6-5; D gene: NA; CDR3 length: 12; CDR3 DNA: TGTGCCAGCAGTTCTGCGGCCACTGAAGCTTTCTTT; CDR3 protein: CASSSAATEAFF
J gene: TRBJ1-2; clone size: few; V gene: TRBV11-2; D gene: TRBD1; CDR3 length: 14; CDR3 DNA: TGTGCCAGCAGCCTCGACAGGGTTCGCTATGGCTACACCTTC; CDR3 protein: CASSLDRVRYGYTF
J gene: TRBJ1-2; clone size: many; V gene: TRBV20-1; D gene: NA; CDR3 length: 14; CDR3 DNA: TGCAGTGCTAGAACGGCCGGGGCCTGGGAGGGCTACACCTTC; CDR3 protein: CSARTAGAWEGYTF
J gene: TRBJ2-2; clone size: few; V gene: TRBV12-3/TRBV12-4; D gene: TRBD2; CDR3 length: 17; CDR3 DNA: TGTGCCAGCAGTTGGATGACTAGCCCCGAATTGTCCGGGGAGCTGTTTTTT; CDR3 protein: CASSWMTSPELSGELFF
J gene: TRBJ2-3; clone size: NA; V gene: TRBV7-3; D gene: NA; CDR3 length: 16; CDR3 DNA: TGTGCCAGCAGCTTAAAGGGCGGGGGCGACTATCATACGCAGTATTTT; CDR3 protein: CASSLKGGGDYHTQYF
J gene: TRBJ2-3; clone size: NA; V gene: TRBV7-2; D gene: NA; CDR3 length: 15; CDR3 DNA: TGTGCCAGCAGCTCCCCTAGCGACGGCACAGATACGCAGTATTTT; CDR3 protein: CASSSPSDGTDTQYF
J gene: TRBJ1-1; clone size: NA; V gene: TRBV7-9; D gene: NA; CDR3 length: 11; CDR3 DNA: TGTGCCACCAGAGGGGGGACTGAAGCTTTCTTT; CDR3 protein: CATRGGTEAFF
J gene: TRBJ2-7; clone size: few; V gene: TRBV11-2; D gene: TRBD2; CDR3 length: 18; CDR3 DNA: TGTGCCAGCAGCTTATTTAGGGCGGGAGTCCTCTCCCCCTACGAGCAGTACTTC; CDR3 protein: CASSLFRAGVLSPYEQYF
J gene: TRBJ2-1; clone size: few; V gene: TRBV20-1; D gene: NA; CDR3 length: 11; CDR3 DNA: TGCAGTGCTACTAAAGTAAATGAGCAGTTCTTC; CDR3 protein: CSATKVNEQFF
J gene: TRBJ2-3; clone size: NA; V gene: TRBV11-2; D gene: NA; CDR3 length: 15; CDR3 DNA: TGTGCCAGCAGTTCTGACTCCTCTAGCACAGATACGCAGTATTTT; CDR3 protein: CASSSDSSSTDTQYF
J gene: TRBJ2-1; clone size: few; V gene: TRBV6-2/TRBV6-3; D gene: NA; CDR3 length: 14; CDR3 DNA: TGTGCCAGCAGTGTGGGCCGATGGCACAATGAGCAGTTCTTC; CDR3 protein: CASSVGRWHNEQFF
J gene: TRBJ2-7; clone size: NA; V gene: TRBV10-3; D gene: TRBD1; CDR3 length: 15; CDR3 DNA: TGTGCCATCAGTGAGTCGTCGACAGGGGGAGACGAGCAGTACTTC; CDR3 protein: CAISESSTGGDEQYF
J gene: TRBJ1-4; clone size: many; V gene: TRBV6-1; D gene: NA; CDR3 length: 14; CDR3 DNA: TGTGCCAGCAGTGAAGACAGGCTTCGGGAAAAACTGTTTTTT; CDR3 protein: CASSEDRLREKLFF
J gene: TRBJ2-4; clone size: few; V gene: TRBV7-8; D gene: NA; CDR3 length: 16; CDR3 DNA: TGTGCCAGCAGCTCCCAGAGCGGCCTGCTTGGGGGCATTCAGTACTTC; CDR3 protein: CASSSQSGLLGGIQYF
J gene: TRBJ2-3; clone size: few; V gene: TRBV7-2; D gene: TRBD2; CDR3 length: 17; CDR3 DNA: TGTGCCAGCAGCTTAGGTCCCCTAGCGGGAGGAGAAGATACGCAGTATTTT; CDR3 protein: CASSLGPLAGGEDTQYF
J gene: TRBJ2-1; clone size: many; V gene: TRBV2; D gene: TRBD2; CDR3 length: 11; CDR3 DNA: TGTGCCACTAGCGGGAACAATGAGCAGTTCTTC; CDR3 protein: CATSGNNEQFF
J gene: TRBJ2-5; clone size: NA; V gene: TRBV11-3; D gene: NA; CDR3 length: 12; CDR3 DNA: TGTGCCAGCAGCTTTATATTCGAGACCCAGTACTTC; CDR3 protein: CASSFIFETQYF
J gene: TRBJ2-7; clone size: few; V gene: TRBV20-1; D gene: TRBD1; CDR3 length: 16; CDR3 DNA: TGCAGTGCCTTTGCCCGACAGGGGATAATTTCCCACGAGCAGTACTTC; CDR3 protein: CSAFARQGIISHEQYF
J gene: TRBJ2-2; clone size: few; V gene: TRBV12-3/TRBV12-4; D gene: NA; CDR3 length: 16; CDR3 DNA: TGTGCCAGCACTCGAGAGGGTAGATTGAACACCGGGGAGCTGTTTTTT; CDR3 protein: CASTREGRLNTGELFF
J gene: TRBJ2-4; clone size: NA; V gene: TRBV12-3/TRBV12-4; D gene: NA; CDR3 length: 14; CDR3 DNA: TGTGCCAGCAGTTCCACCCCCCTCCGGAACATTCAGTACTTC; CDR3 protein: CASSSTPLRNIQYF
J gene: TRBJ2-1; clone size: NA; V gene: TRBV20-1; D gene: TRBD2; CDR3 length: 13; CDR3 DNA: TGCAGCAGAAAGGCTAGCGGGGGTGGAGAGCAGTTCTTC; CDR3 protein: CSRKASGGGEQFF
J gene: TRBJ2-3; clone size: NA; V gene: TRBV20-1; D gene: NA; CDR3 length: 14; CDR3 DNA: TGCAGTGCTGCCCTGGCGGGGATGTCAGATACGCAGTATTTT; CDR3 protein: CSAALAGMSDTQYF
J gene: TRBJ2-7; clone size: NA; V gene: TRBV7-9; D gene: NA; CDR3 length: 15; CDR3 DNA: TGTGCCAGCAGCTCACAAAGTAACAGGGACTACGAGCAGTACTTC; CDR3 protein: CASSSQSNRDYEQYF
J gene: TRBJ2-5; clone size: NA; V gene: TRBV12-3/TRBV12-4; D gene: NA; CDR3 length: 13; CDR3 DNA: TGTGCCAGCAGTTTCGGAAAGCAAGAGACCCAGTACTTC; CDR3 protein: CASSFGKQETQYF
J gene: TRBJ2-3; clone size: few; V gene: TRBV6-4; D gene: NA; CDR3 length: 14; CDR3 DNA: TGTGCCAGCAGTGACTCGGCTAGCACAGATACGCAGTATTTT; CDR3 protein: CASSDSASTDTQYF
J gene: TRBJ1-1; clone size: few; V gene: TRBV12-3/TRBV12-4; D gene: NA; CDR3 length: 10; CDR3 DNA: TGTGCCAGCAGTTCGGGGCAGGACATCTTT; CDR3 protein: CASSSGQDIF
J gene: TRBJ2-3; clone size: NA; V gene: TRBV10-3; D gene: TRBD2; CDR3 length: 16; CDR3 DNA: TGTGCCATCAGCCCAGCGGGCGGGGGGTCCACAGATACGCAGTATTTT; CDR3 protein: CAISPAGGGSTDTQYF
J gene: TRBJ1-1; clone size: many; V gene: TRBV7-9; D gene: TRBD1; CDR3 length: 13; CDR3 DNA: TGTGCCAGCAGCTGGGACAGCAACACTGAAGCTTTCTTT; CDR3 protein: CASSWDSNTEAFF
J gene: TRBJ2-7; clone size: NA; V gene: TRBV4-3; D gene: TRBD2; CDR3 length: 16; CDR3 DNA: TGCGCCAGCAGCCAGACAACTAGCGGGAGCCCCCTCGAGCAGTACTTC; CDR3 protein: CASSQTTSGSPLEQYF
J gene: TRBJ2-7; clone size: NA; V gene: TRBV12-5; D gene: TRBD1; CDR3 length: 15; CDR3 DNA: TGTGCTAGTGGTATACCGGGACAGGGATCCTACGAGCAGTACTTC; CDR3 protein: CASGIPGQGSYEQYF
J gene: TRBJ2-7; clone size: few; V gene: TRBV10-2; D gene: NA; CDR3 length: 14; CDR3 DNA: TGCGCCAGTACAACCGGGACACTGCCCTACGAGCAGTACTTC; CDR3 protein: CASTTGTLPYEQYF
J gene: TRBJ1-1; clone size: many; V gene: TRBV12-3/TRBV12-4; D gene: TRBD1; CDR3 length: 12; CDR3 DNA: TGTGCCAGCAGGGACGACAGGGTAGAGGCTTTCTTT; CDR3 protein: CASRDDRVEAFF
J gene: TRBJ2-3; clone size: NA; V gene: TRBV29-1; D gene: NA; CDR3 length: 12; CDR3 DNA: TGCAGCGTCCTACAGGGTCCAGATACGCAGTATTTT; CDR3 protein: CSVLQGPDTQYF
J gene: TRBJ2-1; clone size: NA; V gene: TRBV4-3; D gene: TRBD2; CDR3 length: 18; CDR3 DNA: TGCGCCAGCAGCCTGGGGGGCGGAGGACTAGCGGGAGTAAATGAGCAGTTCTTC; CDR3 protein: CASSLGGGGLAGVNEQFF
J gene: TRBJ2-2; clone size: many; V gene: TRBV4-1; D gene: TRBD2; CDR3 length: 16; CDR3 DNA: TGCGCCAGCAGTCGGACTAGCGGGAGGGGGACCGGGGAGCTGTTTTTT; CDR3 protein: CASSRTSGRGTGELFF
J gene: TRBJ2-1; clone size: many; V gene: TRBV13; D gene: NA; CDR3 length: 15; CDR3 DNA: TGTGCCAGCAGCCAAAGAACTAGCCGATACAATGAGCAGTTCTTC; CDR3 protein: CASSQRTSRYNEQFF
J gene: TRBJ2-7; clone size: many; V gene: TRBV6-5; D gene: NA; CDR3 length: 14; CDR3 DNA: TGTGCCAGCAGTTACTTGGCGGGGTCCTACGAGCAGTACTTC; CDR3 protein: CASSYLAGSYEQYF
J gene: TRBJ2-1; clone size: few; V gene: TRBV12-3/TRBV12-4; D gene: NA; CDR3 length: 14; CDR3 DNA: TGTGCCAGCAGTCGCGGAGACTCCTACAATGAGCAGTTCTTC; CDR3 protein: CASSRGDSYNEQFF
J gene: TRBJ1-1; clone size: few; V gene: TRBV20-1; D gene: NA; CDR3 length: 13; CDR3 DNA: TGCAGTGCTAGTGACGCAGGGATCACTGAAGCTTTCTTT; CDR3 protein: CSASDAGITEAFF
J gene: TRBJ2-3; clone size: NA; V gene: TRBV5-6; D gene: NA; CDR3 length: 15; CDR3 DNA: TGTGCCAGCAGCTTGTTGGACTTAGCCACAGATACGCAGTATTTT; CDR3 protein: CASSLLDLATDTQYF
J gene: TRBJ2-3; clone size: few; V gene: TRBV7-2; D gene: TRBD2; CDR3 length: 16; CDR3 DNA: TGTGCCAGCAGCTTAGCGCCGGGACTAGTGGCAGATACGCAGTATTTT; CDR3 protein: CASSLAPGLVADTQYF
J gene: TRBJ2-3; clone size: few; V gene: TRBV20-1; D gene: TRBD1; CDR3 length: 13; CDR3 DNA: TGCAGTGCTTTTGGACAGGCGGCAGATACGCAGTATTTT; CDR3 protein: CSAFGQAADTQYF
J gene: TRBJ2-2; clone size: NA; V gene: TRBV7-2; D gene: TRBD1; CDR3 length: 14; CDR3 DNA: TGTGCCAGCAAGATACAGGGGTCCACCGGGGAGCTGTTTTTT; CDR3 protein: CASKIQGSTGELFF
J gene: TRBJ2-7; clone size: NA; V gene: TRBV7-2; D gene: TRBD2; CDR3 length: 16; CDR3 DNA: TGTGCCAGCAGCTTAGTGGGCGGGACTAGGGCCTACGAGCAGTACTTC; CDR3 protein: CASSLVGGTRAYEQYF
J gene: TRBJ2-7; clone size: few; V gene: TRBV20-1; D gene: NA; CDR3 length: 13; CDR3 DNA: TGCAGTGCTAGAGGAGACCGCGCCAACGAGCAGTACTTC; CDR3 protein: CSARGDRANEQYF
J gene: TRBJ1-5; clone size: NA; V gene: TRBV12-3/TRBV12-4; D gene: TRBD1; CDR3 length: 14; CDR3 DNA: TGTGCCAGCAGCACTGAGGGGGCCCTACAGCCCCAGCATTTT; CDR3 protein: CASSTEGALQPQHF